The clone carrying this T cell receptor beta chain was seen ten or more times. Its antigen is not known. This entry belongs to a study of neurological immune-mediated disorders. Study-wide results and caveats: The study found the most TCR clonal expansion in HTLV-1-associated myelopathy and the least in multiple sclerosis, below healthy controls. TCR-beta repertoires seemed private in all groups, with no expanded CDR3 amino acid sequences shared.

Described time point: longitudinal time-point 3. V was trimmed by 5 bases and J by 6 bases, leaving 13 bases between them. Germline CDR1 reads MRHNA; CDR2 reads SNTAGT. The CDR3 contains 14 residues. TCRdb processed the 5' RACE reads anew with MiXCR; each CDR3 protein has one entry. Here the sample spans about 45,000 distinct CDR3 sequences, about 13% being singletons. This clonotype was obtained from a man aged 25 to 40 in good health. The sample was PBMCs. The rearrangement joins TRBV6-4 to TRBJ2-2; D is possibly TRBD1 (6 bases). The CDR3 region has the DNA TGTGCCAGCAGTAAACAGGGCGAGGCCGGGGAGCTGTTTTTT. Translation: CASSKQGEAGELFF.